This is a list of T cell receptor beta chains from one sample in a study of blood T cell repertoires in COVID-19. Some clones are missing from TCRdb's copy, which holds only in-frame ones; the method was immunoSEQ multiplex PCR. The table includes 25,000 to 30,000 clones, 80% to 90% detected once. The source material was peripheral blood. The receptors were gathered from a woman between 45 and 60 years old with active COVID-19. CDR3s include the opening cysteine and the closing phenylalanine or tryptophan. Fields, in order: clone size, V gene, J gene, D gene, CDR3 DNA, CDR3 protein. A D gene is named only where the DNA matches it firmly. Some rows mark clone size as missing; the rest say once, few, many or name a class of expanded clone.

abundance: .; v_gene: TRBV2; j_gene: TRBJ2-2; d_gene: .; CDR3nt: TGTGCCAGCACCGGGACTCCCAACGGGGAGCTGTTTTTT; CDR3aa: CASTGTPNGELFF
abundance: .; v_gene: TRBV5-1; j_gene: TRBJ2-2; d_gene: TRBD2; CDR3nt: TGCGCCAGCAGCACGGGACTAGCGGTCAACACCGGGGAGCTGTTTTTT; CDR3aa: CASSTGLAVNTGELFF
abundance: .; v_gene: TRBV11-2; j_gene: TRBJ1-4; d_gene: .; CDR3nt: TGTGCCAGCAGCTTAAACAGTCTCGGAGAAAAACTGTTTTTT; CDR3aa: CASSLNSLGEKLFF
abundance: .; v_gene: TRBV28; j_gene: TRBJ2-3; d_gene: TRBD2; CDR3nt: TGTGCCAGCAGTTCTAGCGGGGCGCCCTCAGATACGCAGTATTTT; CDR3aa: CASSSSGAPSDTQYF
abundance: .; v_gene: TRBV19; j_gene: TRBJ2-7; d_gene: .; CDR3nt: TGTGCCAGTAGTACAGGGACGGGACTGCTCTACGAGCAGTACTTC; CDR3aa: CASSTGTGLLYEQYF
abundance: few; v_gene: TRBV15; j_gene: TRBJ2-1; d_gene: TRBD2; CDR3nt: TGTGCCACCAGCGTGGGACTAGCAGACAATGAGCAGTTCTTC; CDR3aa: CATSVGLADNEQFF
abundance: .; v_gene: TRBV11-3; j_gene: TRBJ2-1; d_gene: .; CDR3nt: TGTGCCAGCAGCTTAGAAGGGGGTGAGCAGTTCTTC; CDR3aa: CASSLEGGEQFF
abundance: .; v_gene: TRBV7-2; j_gene: TRBJ2-7; d_gene: .; CDR3nt: TGTGCCAGCAGCTCCCTTTACGAGCAGTACTTC; CDR3aa: CASSSLYEQYF
abundance: .; v_gene: TRBV19; j_gene: TRBJ1-5; d_gene: TRBD1; CDR3nt: TGTGCCAGTAAGACGGGACAGGGAGTTGGCAATCAGCCCCAGCATTTT; CDR3aa: CASKTGQGVGNQPQHF
abundance: .; v_gene: TRBV5-1; j_gene: TRBJ1-2; d_gene: .; CDR3nt: TGCGCCAGCAGGGATCCGGGACTCAACTATGGCTACACCTTC; CDR3aa: CASRDPGLNYGYTF
abundance: .; v_gene: TRBV7-2; j_gene: TRBJ2-7; d_gene: TRBD2; CDR3nt: TGTGCCAGCAGCTTAGGGTCTAGCGGGAGAAGATTAGGCTACGAGCAGTACTTC; CDR3aa: CASSLGSSGRRLGYEQYF
abundance: .; v_gene: TRBV11-2; j_gene: TRBJ2-2; d_gene: TRBD2; CDR3nt: TGTGCCAGCAGCTTAGATAGCGGGAGGCAGACCGGGGAGCTGTTTTTT; CDR3aa: CASSLDSGRQTGELFF
abundance: few; v_gene: TRBV4-1; j_gene: TRBJ1-1; d_gene: TRBD1; CDR3nt: TGCGCCAGCAGCCAGGCCCCAGGGGGGTACACTGAAGCTTTCTTT; CDR3aa: CASSQAPGGYTEAFF
abundance: .; v_gene: TRBV11-2; j_gene: TRBJ2-3; d_gene: TRBD1; CDR3nt: TGTGCCAGCAGCTTAGGACAGGGTGGCACAGATACGCAGTATTTT; CDR3aa: CASSLGQGGTDTQYF
abundance: .; v_gene: TRBV24-1; j_gene: TRBJ1-1; d_gene: TRBD1; CDR3nt: TGTGCCACCAAAGACAGGGATTCGACTGAAGCTTTCTTT; CDR3aa: CATKDRDSTEAFF
abundance: .; v_gene: TRBV2; j_gene: TRBJ2-7; d_gene: .; CDR3nt: TGTGCCAGCAAGCTTGGCAGGGGCCATCTCTACGAGCAGTACTTC; CDR3aa: CASKLGRGHLYEQYF
abundance: .; v_gene: TRBV19; j_gene: TRBJ2-6; d_gene: .; CDR3nt: TGTGCCAGTACTACGAGAGCTGGGGCCAACGTCCTGACTTTC; CDR3aa: CASTTRAGANVLTF
abundance: .; v_gene: TRBV4-1; j_gene: TRBJ2-7; d_gene: TRBD1; CDR3nt: TGCGCCAGCAGCCCGGACAGGGGGCCCTACGAGCAGTACTTC; CDR3aa: CASSPDRGPYEQYF
abundance: once; v_gene: TRBV20-1; j_gene: TRBJ1-1; d_gene: .; CDR3nt: TGCAGGCCCTTACAGGGAGCTTTCTTT; CDR3aa: CRPLQGAFF
abundance: .; v_gene: TRBV5-1; j_gene: TRBJ2-4; d_gene: .; CDR3nt: TGCGCCAGCAGCTTGGCAGGGCCCGGGGCCAAAAACATTCAGTACTTC; CDR3aa: CASSLAGPGAKNIQYF
abundance: .; v_gene: TRBV30; j_gene: TRBJ2-7; d_gene: .; CDR3nt: TGTGCCTGGAGTGTACTGCAGGGGTCCTACGAGCAGTACTTC; CDR3aa: CAWSVLQGSYEQYF
abundance: .; v_gene: TRBV13; j_gene: TRBJ2-7; d_gene: TRBD1; CDR3nt: TGTGCCAGCAGCCCGGGGACAGAAAACTCCTACGAGCAGTACTTC; CDR3aa: CASSPGTENSYEQYF
abundance: .; v_gene: TRBV27; j_gene: TRBJ1-2; d_gene: .; CDR3nt: TGTGCCAGCAGTTTCGGTTCAGCGAACTATGGCTACACCTTC; CDR3aa: CASSFGSANYGYTF
abundance: .; v_gene: TRBV18; j_gene: TRBJ1-3; d_gene: .; CDR3nt: TGTGCCAGCTCACCCCTTGTGCAGGTCGGAAACACCATATATTTT; CDR3aa: CASSPLVQVGNTIYF
abundance: .; v_gene: TRBV24-1; j_gene: TRBJ2-1; d_gene: .; CDR3nt: TGTGCCACCAGCGCCCGGGGCAGGGGTTCGTTGAATGAGCAGTTCTTC; CDR3aa: CATSARGRGSLNEQFF
abundance: .; v_gene: TRBV28; j_gene: TRBJ2-1; d_gene: TRBD1; CDR3nt: TGTGCCAGCGGCGGACAGGGCTTCTACAATGAGCAGTTCTTC; CDR3aa: CASGGQGFYNEQFF
abundance: .; v_gene: TRBV6-5; j_gene: TRBJ1-1; d_gene: TRBD1; CDR3nt: TGTGCCAGCAGTTACGGAGGCGGGACAGTTAACACTGAAGCTTTCTTT; CDR3aa: CASSYGGGTVNTEAFF
abundance: .; v_gene: TRBV5-1; j_gene: TRBJ1-2; d_gene: TRBD1; CDR3nt: TGCGCCAGCAGCGTGTCCGGGACAGGATATCCTGGCTACACCTTC; CDR3aa: CASSVSGTGYPGYTF
abundance: .; v_gene: TRBV2; j_gene: TRBJ2-3; d_gene: TRBD1; CDR3nt: TGTGCCAGCAGCGACAGGGGGCCCCCAGATACGCAGTATTTT; CDR3aa: CASSDRGPPDTQYF
abundance: .; v_gene: TRBV5-4; j_gene: TRBJ2-5; d_gene: TRBD1; CDR3nt: TGTGCCAGCAGCTTCGGTAGACAGGGACCCCAAGAGACCCAGTACTTC; CDR3aa: CASSFGRQGPQETQYF
abundance: once; v_gene: TRBV5-1; j_gene: TRBJ2-7; d_gene: TRBD1; CDR3nt: TGCGCCAGCAGAACAGGGGCCTCCTACGAGCAGTACTTC; CDR3aa: CASRTGASYEQYF
abundance: .; v_gene: TRBV15; j_gene: TRBJ2-7; d_gene: .; CDR3nt: TGTGCCACCAGCAGAGTAGGGAAGTCCCTTCCGGGGGAGCAGTACTTC; CDR3aa: CATSRVGKSLPGEQYF
abundance: once; v_gene: TRBV28; j_gene: TRBJ2-7; d_gene: TRBD2; CDR3nt: TGTGCCAGCAGTTTACTAGCGGGGGAGCAGTACTTC; CDR3aa: CASSLLAGEQYF
abundance: .; v_gene: TRBV18; j_gene: TRBJ1-4; d_gene: .; CDR3nt: TGTGCCAGCTCACCTTCAGTCGGCGGGAATGAAAAACTGTTTTTT; CDR3aa: CASSPSVGGNEKLFF
abundance: .; v_gene: TRBV11-3; j_gene: TRBJ2-1; d_gene: TRBD2; CDR3nt: TGTGCCAGCAGCTTAGATTCGGTGGGGACTAGCGGCTACAATGAGCAGTTCTTC; CDR3aa: CASSLDSVGTSGYNEQFF
abundance: .; v_gene: TRBV4-2; j_gene: TRBJ2-3; d_gene: TRBD2; CDR3nt: TGTGCCAGCAGCCAAGTCGGAGGGGAGGGCGTTGGAGATACGCAGTATTTT; CDR3aa: CASSQVGGEGVGDTQYF
abundance: .; v_gene: TRBV5-1; j_gene: TRBJ2-1; d_gene: .; CDR3nt: TGCGCCAGCAGCTTGGCCCAGCTGCGGAATGAGCAGTTCTTC; CDR3aa: CASSLAQLRNEQFF
abundance: once; v_gene: TRBV27; j_gene: TRBJ2-1; d_gene: TRBD2; CDR3nt: TGTGCCAGCAGTTTACGACTAGCGGGAGGTGAGCAGTTCTTC; CDR3aa: CASSLRLAGGEQFF